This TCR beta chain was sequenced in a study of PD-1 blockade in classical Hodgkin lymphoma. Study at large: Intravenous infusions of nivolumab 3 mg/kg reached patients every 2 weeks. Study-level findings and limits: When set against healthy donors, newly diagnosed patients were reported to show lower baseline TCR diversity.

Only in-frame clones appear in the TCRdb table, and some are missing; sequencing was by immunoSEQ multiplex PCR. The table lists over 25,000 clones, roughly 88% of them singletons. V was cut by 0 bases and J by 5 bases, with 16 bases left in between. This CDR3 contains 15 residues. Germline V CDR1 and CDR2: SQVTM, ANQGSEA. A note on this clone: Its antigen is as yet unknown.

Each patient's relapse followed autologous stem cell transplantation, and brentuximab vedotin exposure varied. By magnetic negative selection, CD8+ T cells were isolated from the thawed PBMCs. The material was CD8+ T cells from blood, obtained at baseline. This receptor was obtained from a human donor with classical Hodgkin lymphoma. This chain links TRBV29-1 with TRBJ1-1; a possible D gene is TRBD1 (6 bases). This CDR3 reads CSVEDVSRGGTEAFF. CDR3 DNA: TGCAGCGTTGAAGATGTGAGCAGGGGAGGAACTGAAGCTTTCTTT.